Listed below are T cell receptor beta chains from one sample, sequenced in a study of cytomegalovirus exposure and HLA in healthy donors. Using immunoSEQ multiplex PCR, the repertoire was profiled, and TCRdb retains in-frame clones only, with some absent. This table holds approximately 120,000 clones, approximately 80% found once. Input material: PBMCs. The receptors were gathered from a woman aged 40 to 55 in good health and CMV-seropositive. The CDR3 runs from the conserved cysteine through the conserved F or W. D genes are given only for firm matches. Clone size is given for some rows only: seen once, a few or many times, or a class if the clone is expanded.

V	size	J	D	DNA	CDR3
TRBV28	few	TRBJ2-1	TRBD2	TGTGCCAGCAGTTTATCGGCTAGCGGGAGGGCCCCTGAGCAGTTCTTC	CASSLSASGRAPEQFF
TRBV4-1	-	TRBJ2-7	-	TGCGCCAGCAGCCAAGAGGACAGTCACTACGAGCAGTACTTC	CASSQEDSHYEQYF
TRBV28	-	TRBJ1-1	TRBD1	TGTGCCAGCAGTGTAGACAGGGTCACTGAAGCTTTCTTT	CASSVDRVTEAFF
TRBV2	once	TRBJ2-7	TRBD2	TGTGCCAGCAGTGGGACCGTGGGACTAGAATTCTACGAGCAGTACTTC	CASSGTVGLEFYEQYF
TRBV27	-	TRBJ2-1	-	TGTGCCAGCAGTCTTGGGGCTAATGTAAGGCAGTTCTTC	CASSLGANVRQFF
TRBV27	-	TRBJ2-7	-	TGTGCCAGCAGTTTGCGAAGGAGCTCCTACGAGCAGTACTTC	CASSLRRSSYEQYF
TRBV7-9	once	TRBJ2-1	TRBD2	TGTGCCAGCAGCCCTACCGGACTAGCGGGAGGGAATGAGCAGTTCTTC	CASSPTGLAGGNEQFF
TRBV6-5	-	TRBJ2-7	TRBD1	TGTGCCAGCAGTGGGACAGGGGGCAGAGAGCAGTACTTC	CASSGTGGREQYF
TRBV28	-	TRBJ2-5	TRBD2	TGTGCCAGCAGTGCCCTCGGCGGGAGGGCTGAGACCCAGTACTTC	CASSALGGRAETQYF
TRBV29-1	-	TRBJ1-1	TRBD1	TGCAGCGGGAGGACAGGGGGCGCATCATCTGAAGCTTTCTTT	CSGRTGGASSEAFF
TRBV19	-	TRBJ2-7	TRBD2	TGTGCCAGTAGTAAATTTGGGGGACTAGCGGGCCTGTACGAGCAGTACTTC	CASSKFGGLAGLYEQYF